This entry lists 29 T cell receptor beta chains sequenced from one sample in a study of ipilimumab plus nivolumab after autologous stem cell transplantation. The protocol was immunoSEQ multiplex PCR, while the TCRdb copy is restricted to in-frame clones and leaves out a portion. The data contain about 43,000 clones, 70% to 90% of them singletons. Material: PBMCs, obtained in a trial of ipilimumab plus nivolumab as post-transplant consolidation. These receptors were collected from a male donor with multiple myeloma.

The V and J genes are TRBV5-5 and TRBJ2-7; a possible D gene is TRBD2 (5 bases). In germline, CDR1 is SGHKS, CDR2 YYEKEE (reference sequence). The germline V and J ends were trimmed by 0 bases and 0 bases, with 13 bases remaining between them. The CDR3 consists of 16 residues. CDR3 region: CASSLGWQEDSYEQYF. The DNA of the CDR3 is TGTGCCAGCAGCTTGGGATGGCAGGAGGACTCCTACGAGCAGTACTTC. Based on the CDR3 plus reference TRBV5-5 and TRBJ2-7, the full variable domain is DAGVTQSPTHLIKTRGQQVTLRCSPISGHKSVSWYQQVLGQGPQFIFQYYEKEERGRGNFPDRFSARQFPNYSSELNVNALLLGDSALYLCASSLGWQEDSYEQYFGPGTRLTVT.

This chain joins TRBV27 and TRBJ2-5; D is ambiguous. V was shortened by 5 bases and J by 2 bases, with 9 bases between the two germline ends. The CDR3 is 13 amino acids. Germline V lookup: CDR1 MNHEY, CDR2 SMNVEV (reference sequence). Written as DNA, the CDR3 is TGTGCCAGCAGTCCAGTCCGGCAAGAGACCCAGTACTTC. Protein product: CASSPVRQETQYF.

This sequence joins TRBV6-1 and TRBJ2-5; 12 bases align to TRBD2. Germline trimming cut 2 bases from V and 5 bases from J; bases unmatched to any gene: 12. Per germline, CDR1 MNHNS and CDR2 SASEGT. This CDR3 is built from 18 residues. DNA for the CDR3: TGTGCCAGCAGTGAAAGGCCCCCTCTAGCGGGAGGGTCTGAGACCCAGTACTTC. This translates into CASSERPPLAGGSETQYF.

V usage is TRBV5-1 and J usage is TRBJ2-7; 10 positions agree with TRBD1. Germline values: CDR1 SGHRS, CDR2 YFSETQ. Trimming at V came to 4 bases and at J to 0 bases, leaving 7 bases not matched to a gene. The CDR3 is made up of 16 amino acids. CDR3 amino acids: CASSTRGQGSSYEQYF. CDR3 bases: TGCGCCAGCAGCACCCGGGGACAGGGGAGCTCCTACGAGCAGTACTTC.

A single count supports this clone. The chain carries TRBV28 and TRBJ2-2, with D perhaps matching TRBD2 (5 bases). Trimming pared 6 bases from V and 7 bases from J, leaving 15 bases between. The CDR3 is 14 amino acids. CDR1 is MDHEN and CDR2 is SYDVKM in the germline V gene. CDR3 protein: CASSPSRAGGELFF. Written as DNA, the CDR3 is TGTGCCAGCAGCCCCTCGAGGGCAGGCGGGGAGCTGTTTTTT.

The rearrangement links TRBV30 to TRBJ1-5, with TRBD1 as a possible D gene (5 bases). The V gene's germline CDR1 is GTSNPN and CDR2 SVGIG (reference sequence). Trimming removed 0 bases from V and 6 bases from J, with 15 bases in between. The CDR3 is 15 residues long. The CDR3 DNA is TGTGCCTGGAGTGTGGCGGGGCCGAGCGGTCAGCCCCAGCATTTT. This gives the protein CAWSVAGPSGQPQHF. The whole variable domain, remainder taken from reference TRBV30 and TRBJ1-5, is SQTIHQWPATLVQPVGSPLSLECTVEGTSNPNLYWYRQAAGRGLQLLFYSVGIGQISSEVPQNLSASRPQDRQFILSSKKLLLSDSGFYLCAWSVAGPSGQPQHFGDGTRLSIL.

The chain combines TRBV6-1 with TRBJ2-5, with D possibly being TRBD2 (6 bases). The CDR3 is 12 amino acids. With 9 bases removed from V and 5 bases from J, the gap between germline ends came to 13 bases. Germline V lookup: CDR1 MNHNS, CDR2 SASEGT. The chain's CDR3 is CASRWGVETQYF. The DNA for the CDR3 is TGTGCCAGTAGATGGGGGGTGGAGACCCAGTACTTC.

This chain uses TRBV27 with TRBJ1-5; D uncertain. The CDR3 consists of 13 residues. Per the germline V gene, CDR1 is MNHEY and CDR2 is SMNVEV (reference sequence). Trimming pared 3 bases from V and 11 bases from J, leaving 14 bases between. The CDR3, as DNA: TGTGCCAGCAGTTTTACACGGCGTGGGGCCCAGCATTTT. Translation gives CASSFTRRGAQHF.

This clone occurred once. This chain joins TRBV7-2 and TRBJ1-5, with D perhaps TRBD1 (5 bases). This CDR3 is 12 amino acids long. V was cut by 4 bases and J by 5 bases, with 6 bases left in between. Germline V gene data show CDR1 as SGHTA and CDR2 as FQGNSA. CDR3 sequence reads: CASSSGYQPQHF. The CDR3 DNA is TGTGCCAGCAGCTCAGGGTATCAGCCCCAGCATTTT.

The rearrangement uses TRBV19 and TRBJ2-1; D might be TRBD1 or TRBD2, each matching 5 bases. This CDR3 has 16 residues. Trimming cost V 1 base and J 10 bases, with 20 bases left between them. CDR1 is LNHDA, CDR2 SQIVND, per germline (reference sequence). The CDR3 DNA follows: TGTGCCAGTAGTATAGTCGCGCCCCAGGGAGTACGAGAGCAGTTCTTC. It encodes CASSIVAPQGVREQFF.

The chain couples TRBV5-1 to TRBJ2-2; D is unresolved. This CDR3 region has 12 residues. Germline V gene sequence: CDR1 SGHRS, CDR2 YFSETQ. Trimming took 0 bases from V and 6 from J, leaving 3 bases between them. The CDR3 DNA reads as TGCGCCAGCAGCTTGGATGCCGGGGAGCTGTTTTTT. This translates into CASSLDAGELFF.

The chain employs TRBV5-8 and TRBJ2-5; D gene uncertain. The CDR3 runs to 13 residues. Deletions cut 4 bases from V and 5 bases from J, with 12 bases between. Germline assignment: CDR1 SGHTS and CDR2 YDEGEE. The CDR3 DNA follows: TGTGCCAGCAGCCTAGGACGGTGGGAGACCCAGTACTTC. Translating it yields CASSLGRWETQYF.

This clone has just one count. CDR3 sequence reads: CASSDRIGSSTDTQYF. CDR3 sequence (DNA): TGTGCCAGCAGCGACAGGATTGGTAGCAGCACAGATACGCAGTATTTT. The chain is built from TRBV9 and TRBJ2-3; D perhaps matches TRBD1 (5 bases). V dropped 3 bases and J dropped 0 bases, with 14 bases sitting between them. The CDR3 totals 16 residues. Germline loops: CDR1 SGDLS, CDR2 YYNGEE.

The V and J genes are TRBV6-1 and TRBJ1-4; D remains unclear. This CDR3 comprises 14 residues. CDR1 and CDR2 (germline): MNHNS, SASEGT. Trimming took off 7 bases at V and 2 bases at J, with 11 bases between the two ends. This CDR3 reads CASTRGPTNEKLFF. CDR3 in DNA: TGTGCCAGCACCCGAGGGCCGACTAATGAAAAACTGTTTTTT.

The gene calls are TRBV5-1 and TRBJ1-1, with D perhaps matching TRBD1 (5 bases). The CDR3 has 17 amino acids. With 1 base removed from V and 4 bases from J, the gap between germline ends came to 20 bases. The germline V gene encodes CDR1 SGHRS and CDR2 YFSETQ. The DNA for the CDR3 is TGCGCCAGCAGCTTGACCCAGACAGCCGGGGTGGGCACTGAAGCTTTCTTT. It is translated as CASSLTQTAGVGTEAFF.

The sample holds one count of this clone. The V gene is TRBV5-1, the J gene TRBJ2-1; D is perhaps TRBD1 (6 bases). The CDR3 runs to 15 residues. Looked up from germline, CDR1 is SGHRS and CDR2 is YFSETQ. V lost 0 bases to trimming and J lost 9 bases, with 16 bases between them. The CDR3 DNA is TGCGCCAGCAGCTTGGATGTAGGGGGATGGAGTGAGCAGTTCTTC. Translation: CASSLDVGGWSEQFF.

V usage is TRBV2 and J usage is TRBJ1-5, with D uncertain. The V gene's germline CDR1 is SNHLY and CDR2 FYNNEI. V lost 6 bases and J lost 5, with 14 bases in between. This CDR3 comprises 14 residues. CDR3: CASRLGQRDQPQHF. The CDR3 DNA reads TGTGCCAGCAGACTGGGTCAGCGAGATCAGCCCCAGCATTTT.

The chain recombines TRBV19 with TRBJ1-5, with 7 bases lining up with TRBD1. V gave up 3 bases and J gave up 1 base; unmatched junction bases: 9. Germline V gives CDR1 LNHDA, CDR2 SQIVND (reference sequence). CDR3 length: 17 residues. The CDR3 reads CASSIGSRQGSNQPQHF. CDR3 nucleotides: TGTGCCAGTAGTATCGGATCTCGACAGGGAAGCAATCAGCCCCAGCATTTT.

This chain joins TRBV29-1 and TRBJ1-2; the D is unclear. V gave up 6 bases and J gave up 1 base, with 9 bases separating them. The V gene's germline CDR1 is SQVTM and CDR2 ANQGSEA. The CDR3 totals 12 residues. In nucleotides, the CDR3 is TGCAGCGTGGTGGATCTTAACTATGGCTACACCTTC. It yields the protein CSVVDLNYGYTF.

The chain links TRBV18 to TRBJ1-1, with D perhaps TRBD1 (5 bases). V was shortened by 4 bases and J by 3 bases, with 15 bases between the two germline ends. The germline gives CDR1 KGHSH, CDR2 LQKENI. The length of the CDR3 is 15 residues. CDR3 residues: CASSLLQGRDTEAFF. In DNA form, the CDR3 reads TGTGCCAGCTCACTCCTTCAGGGCAGGGACACTGAAGCTTTCTTT.

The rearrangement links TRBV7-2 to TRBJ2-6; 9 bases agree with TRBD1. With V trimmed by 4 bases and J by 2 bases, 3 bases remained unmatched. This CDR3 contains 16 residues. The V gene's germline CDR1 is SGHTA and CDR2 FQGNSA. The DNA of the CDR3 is TGTGCCAGCAGCTCTAACAGGGGGCCTGGGGCCAACGTCCTGACTTTC. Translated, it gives CASSSNRGPGANVLTF.

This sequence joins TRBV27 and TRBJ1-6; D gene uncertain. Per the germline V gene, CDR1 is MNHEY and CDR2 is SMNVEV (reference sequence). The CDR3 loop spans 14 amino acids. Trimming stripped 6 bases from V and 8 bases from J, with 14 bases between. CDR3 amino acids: CASRSPTPYSPLHF. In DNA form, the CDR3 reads TGTGCCAGCAGGTCCCCAACACCCTATTCACCCCTCCACTTT.

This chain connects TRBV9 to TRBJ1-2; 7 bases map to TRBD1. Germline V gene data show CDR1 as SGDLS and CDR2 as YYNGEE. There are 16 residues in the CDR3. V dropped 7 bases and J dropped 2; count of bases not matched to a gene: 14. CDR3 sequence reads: CASRPGGGTFNYGYTF. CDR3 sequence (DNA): TGTGCCAGCCGACCTGGAGGGGGCACCTTCAACTATGGCTACACCTTC.

DNA of the CDR3: TGTGCCATCAGTGAATCCGTTCTTACAGGGAGGGACACTAATGAAAAACTGTTTTTT. Its translation is CAISESVLTGRDTNEKLFF. The gene calls are TRBV10-3 and TRBJ1-4; D perhaps matches TRBD1 (6 bases). Per germline, CDR1 ENHRY and CDR2 SYGVKD. The CDR3 length is 19 residues. The V end lost 3 bases, the J end lost 2 bases, and 22 bases lay between the germline ends.

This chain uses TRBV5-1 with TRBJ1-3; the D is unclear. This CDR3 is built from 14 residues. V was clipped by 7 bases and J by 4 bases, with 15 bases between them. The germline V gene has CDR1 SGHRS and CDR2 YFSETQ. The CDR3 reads CASHGAGEGNTIYF. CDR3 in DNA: TGCGCCAGCCATGGAGCCGGGGAGGGAAACACCATATATTTT.

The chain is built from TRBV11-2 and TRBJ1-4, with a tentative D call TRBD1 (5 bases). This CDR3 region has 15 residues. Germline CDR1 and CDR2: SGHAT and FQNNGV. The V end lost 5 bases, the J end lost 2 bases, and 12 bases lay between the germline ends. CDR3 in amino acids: CASSRQLSTNEKLFF. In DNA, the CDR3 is TGTGCCAGCAGCCGACAGTTAAGTACTAATGAAAAACTGTTTTTT.

The CDR3 coding sequence is TGTGCCAGCAGCACCGGGTGGGCTGAAGCTTTCTTT. Its translation is CASSTGWAEAFF. The chain uses TRBV7-2 and TRBJ1-1; D ambiguous. Looked up from germline, CDR1 is SGHTA and CDR2 is FQGNSA. The V gene lost 5 bases and the J gene lost 6 bases, with 10 bases spanning the gap. This CDR3 region has 12 residues. Together with reference TRBV7-2 and TRBJ1-1, the CDR3 gives the full variable domain: GAGVSQSPSNKVTEKGKDVELRCDPISGHTALYWYRQSLGQGLEFLIYFQGNSAPDKSGLPSDRFSAERTGGSVSTLTIQRTQQEDSAVYLCASSTGWAEAFFGQGTRLTVV.

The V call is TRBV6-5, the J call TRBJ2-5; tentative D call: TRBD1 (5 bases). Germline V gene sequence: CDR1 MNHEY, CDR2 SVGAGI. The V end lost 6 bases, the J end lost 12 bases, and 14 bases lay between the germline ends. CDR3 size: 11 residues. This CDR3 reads CASRIDSFEYF. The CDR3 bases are TGTGCCAGCAGAATCGACAGTTTTGAGTACTTC.

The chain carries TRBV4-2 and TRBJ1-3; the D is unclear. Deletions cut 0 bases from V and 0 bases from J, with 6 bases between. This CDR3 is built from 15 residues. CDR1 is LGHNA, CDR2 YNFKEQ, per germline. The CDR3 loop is CASSQEYSSGNTIYF. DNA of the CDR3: TGTGCCAGCAGCCAAGAGTATAGCTCTGGAAACACCATATATTTT.